This entry lists 7 T cell receptor beta chains sequenced from one sample in a study of CD8+CD57+ T cells in acquired aplastic anemia. Profiles of TCR beta VDJ and CDR3 were generated from a genomic DNA template. Each CDR3 protein is one row after TCRdb ran MiXCR on the reads. The sample has just over 200,000 distinct CDR3 sequences; 65% are singletons. It was patients with CD8+CD57+ cell expansion by flow cytometry who were chosen for sequencing. The sample consisted of sorted CD4+, CD8+, or CD8+CD57+ T cells (not recorded which) from PBMCs. All receptors derive from a human donor with aplastic anemia.

There are a few counts of this clonotype. The V and J genes are TRBV15 and TRBJ2-3, with 7 bases identical to TRBD2. CDR1 and CDR2 from the germline V gene are LNHNV and YYDKDF (reference sequence). The CDR3 is 17 amino acids. V gave up 4 bases and J gave up 2 bases; unmatched junction bases: 12. The CDR3 nucleotides read TGTGCCACCAGCAACCTAAGACTAGCTGAGGACACAGATACGCAGTATTTT. Translating it yields CATSNLRLAEDTDTQYF.

This sequence joins TRBV5-4 and TRBJ2-7; tentative D call: TRBD2 (6 bases). V lost 1 base and J lost 1, with 12 bases in between. Germline CDR1 and CDR2: SGHNT and YYREEE (reference sequence). This CDR3 contains 15 residues. This CDR3 is CASSLRYGSSYEQYF. The CDR3 nucleotides read TGTGCCAGCAGCTTGAGGTACGGGAGTTCCTACGAGCAGTACTTC.

This rearrangement joins TRBV20-1 to TRBJ2-7; 8 nucleotides match TRBD1. V dropped 6 bases and J dropped 2; count of bases not matched to a gene: 9. The germline V gene encodes CDR1 DFQATT and CDR2 SNEGSKA (reference sequence). This CDR3 has 14 amino acids. CDR3 sequence (DNA): TGCAGTGCGCCCACCAGGGGGCGGACCTACGAGCAGTACTTC. Encoded protein: CSAPTRGRTYEQYF.

V and J are TRBV15 and TRBJ1-5; maybe TRBD1 (5 bases). Deletions cut 4 bases from V and 7 bases from J, with 14 bases between. The CDR3 spans 14 residues. In germline, CDR1 is LNHNV, CDR2 YYDKDF (reference sequence). The CDR3 nucleotides are TGTGCCACCAGCAAGGGGCGGGATAGGCAGCCCCAGCATTTT. Amino acid sequence: CATSKGRDRQPQHF.

The chain uses TRBV10-2 and TRBJ2-3, with 10 bases that match TRBD1. V was clipped by 4 bases and J by 1 base; unmatched bases: 2. The CDR3 consists of 15 residues. Germline V lookup: CDR1 WSHSY, CDR2 SAAADI. The CDR3 here is CASSGGTGGTDTQYF. CDR3 bases: TGCGCCAGCAGTGGCGGGACAGGGGGCACAGATACGCAGTATTTT.

The chain joins TRBV24-1 to TRBJ1-1; D not certain. Trimming pared 9 bases from V and 3 bases from J, leaving 10 bases between. This CDR3 is built from 12 residues. Germline V CDR1 and CDR2: KGHDR, SFDVKD. The CDR3 coding sequence is TGTGCCACCCTAAGTCGTGACACTGAAGCTTTCTTT. Amino acid sequence: CATLSRDTEAFF.

This chain connects TRBV2 to TRBJ2-3; 8 positions match TRBD2. This CDR3 comprises 15 residues. V was pared by 4 bases and J by 0 bases, with 3 bases of the junction left unmatched. The germline gives CDR1 SNHLY, CDR2 FYNNEI. Written as DNA, the CDR3 is TGTGCCAGCAGTGGAGCGGGGGTTAGCACAGATACGCAGTATTTT. It yields the protein CASSGAGVSTDTQYF.